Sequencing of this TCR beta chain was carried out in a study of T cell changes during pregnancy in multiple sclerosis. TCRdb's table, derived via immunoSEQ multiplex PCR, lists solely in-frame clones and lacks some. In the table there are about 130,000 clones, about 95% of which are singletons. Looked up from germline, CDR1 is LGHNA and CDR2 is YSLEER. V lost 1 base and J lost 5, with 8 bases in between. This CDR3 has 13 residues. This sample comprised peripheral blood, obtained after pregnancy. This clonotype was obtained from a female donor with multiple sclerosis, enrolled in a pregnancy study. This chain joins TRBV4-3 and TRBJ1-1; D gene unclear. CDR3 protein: CASSQGGITEAFF. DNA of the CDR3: TGCGCCAGCAGCCAAGGCGGAATTACTGAAGCTTTCTTT.